This T cell receptor beta chain was sequenced in a study of T-cell memory formation after mild COVID-19. General study results and limits: Clones that shrank (day 15 to 85) were balanced CD4/CD8, whereas later expanders leaned CD4+.

The CDR3 runs to 12 residues. Trimming pared 6 bases from V and 8 bases from J, leaving 13 bases between. Germline V gene data show CDR1 as LNHDA and CDR2 as SQIVND (reference sequence). One entry per CDR3 protein results from TCRdb running MiXCR on the 5' RACE reads. The table lists around 390,000 distinct CDR3 sequences, about a sixth of them singletons. In regard to this clonotype: Its cognate antigen is unknown.

This clonotype was obtained from a man between 18 and 29 years old who had mild COVID-19 (a few samples of this study predate the infection). Cell type and time point are not known. The specimen was PBMCs or a T cell subset sorted from them (not recorded which). The J gene is TRBJ1-1, the V gene TRBV19; D is unresolved. CDR3 nucleotides: TGTGCCAGTAGGTCGCCAGCTTTCGAAGCTTTCTTT. Translated, it gives CASRSPAFEAFF.